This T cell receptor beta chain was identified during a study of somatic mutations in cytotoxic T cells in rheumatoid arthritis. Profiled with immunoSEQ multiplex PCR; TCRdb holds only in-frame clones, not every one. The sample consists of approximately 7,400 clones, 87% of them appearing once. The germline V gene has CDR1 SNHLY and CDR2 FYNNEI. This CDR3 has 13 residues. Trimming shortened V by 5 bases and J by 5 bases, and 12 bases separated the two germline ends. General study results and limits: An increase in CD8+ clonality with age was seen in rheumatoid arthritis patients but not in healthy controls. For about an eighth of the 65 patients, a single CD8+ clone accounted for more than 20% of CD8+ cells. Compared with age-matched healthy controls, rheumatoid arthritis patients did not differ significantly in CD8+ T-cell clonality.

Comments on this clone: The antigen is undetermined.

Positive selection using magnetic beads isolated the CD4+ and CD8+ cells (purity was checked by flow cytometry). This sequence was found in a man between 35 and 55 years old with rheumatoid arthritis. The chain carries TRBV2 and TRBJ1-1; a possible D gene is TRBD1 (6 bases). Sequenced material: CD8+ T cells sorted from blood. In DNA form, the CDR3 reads TGTGCCAGCAGTCCAGGGGTGCGAACTGAAGCTTTCTTT. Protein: CASSPGVRTEAFF.